This T cell receptor beta chain was sequenced for a study of CD8+ T cells in alopecia areata. About the study: Administration of oral tofacitinib to treated patients was at 5 to 10 mg twice daily. Percentage of affected scalp area was the basis on which treated patients' severity was scored. Study-wide findings and caveats: Against the mouse data, patients shared TCRs less clearly, possibly for HLA reasons.

A note on this clone: Its antigen is not known.

RNA extraction and reverse transcription yielded cDNA as sequencing template. Clones were sequenced by immunoSEQ multiplex PCR, and TCRdb holds only the in-frame ones, with some missing. The sample has 110,000 or so clones, 50% to 65% seen once. Regarding treatment: oral pan-JAK inhibitor, 5-10 mg twice daily. The CDR3 is 17 residues long. Trimming took 1 base from V and 3 from J; bases not matched to a gene: 12. CDR1 SGHRS and CDR2 YFSETQ come from the germline V gene. Material: CD4+ T cells sorted from blood, obtained at week 24, from a patient treated with tofacitinib. The source is a human donor with alopecia areata. The V call is TRBV5-1, the J call TRBJ1-2; 7 bases line up with TRBD1. The DNA of the CDR3 is TGCGCCAGCAGCTTGAGGGGACAGCCCGCGAGGGACTATGGCTACACCTTC. Protein sequence: CASSLRGQPARDYGYTF. Combining the CDR3 with reference TRBV5-1 and TRBJ1-2 gives the whole variable domain KAGVTQTPRYLIKTRGQQVTLSCSPISGHRSVSWYQQTPGQGLQFLFEYFSETQRNKGNFPGRFSGRQFSNSRSEMNVSTLELGDSALYLCASSLRGQPARDYGYTFGSGTRLTVV.